This T cell receptor beta chain was found in a study of T cell responses to AZD1222 COVID-19 vaccine. The protocol was immunoSEQ multiplex PCR, while the TCRdb copy is restricted to in-frame clones and leaves out a portion. This sample has approximately 260,000 clones; 85% to 95% occur once, and the top ten carry less than 0.65%. Study-wide findings and caveats: Dominant at 160-218 and 743-854, vaccine-associated CD4 TCRs also spanned spike. It was only a handful of AZD1222 recipients who were seropositive at baseline.

Germline V lookup: CDR1 MNHEY, CDR2 SVGAGI. The V gene lost 5 bases and the J gene lost 1 base, with 11 bases spanning the gap. The CDR3 totals 14 residues. Concerning this clone itself: Antigen unknown.

The chain links TRBV6-5 to TRBJ1-1; no reliable D call. Sequences were derived from peripheral blood, sampled on day 0 of AZD1222 vaccination. The clonotype originates from an adult in good health. This chain's CDR3 is CASSRGRQNTEAFF. The CDR3 DNA reads as TGTGCCAGCAGTCGTGGACGGCAGAACACTGAAGCTTTCTTT.